The rows below give T cell receptor beta chains drawn from one sample of a study of blood T cell repertoires in COVID-19. Sequenced by immunoSEQ multiplex PCR; TCRdb stores in-frame clones only, minus some. The data contain about 280,000 clones, roughly 88% of them singletons. Sequenced input: PBMCs or T cells enriched from blood (not recorded which). The receptor source for this set is a young woman who had recovered from COVID-19. CDR3s include the opening cysteine and the closing phenylalanine or tryptophan. Fields, in order: J gene, D gene, V gene, clone size, CDR3 protein, CDR3 DNA. A D gene is named only where the DNA matches it firmly. A row's size may be missing; if present it is once, few, many or a size class.

TRBJ1-2	-	TRBV6-1	-	CASSERPGFYGYTF	TGTGCCAGCAGTGAACGTCCGGGGTTCTATGGCTACACCTTC
TRBJ1-1	-	TRBV15	-	CATSRRDGGTEAFF	TGTGCCACCAGCAGGCGGGACGGGGGCACTGAAGCTTTCTTT
TRBJ1-2	-	TRBV5-1	-	CASSPIVSIGYTF	TGCGCCAGCAGCCCTATCGTATCTATTGGCTACACCTTC
TRBJ1-3	-	TRBV6-5	-	CASRGSSGNTIYF	TGTGCCAGCAGGGGCAGCTCTGGAAACACCATATATTTT
TRBJ1-4	TRBD1	TRBV2	-	CASSGTGVYEKLFF	TGTGCCAGCAGTGGGACAGGGGTATACGAAAAACTGTTTTTT
TRBJ2-7	-	TRBV18	-	CASSQYDYSYEQYF	TGTGCCAGCTCACAGTACGACTACTCCTACGAGCAGTACTTC
TRBJ2-2	-	TRBV14	-	CASSQEFTGGNTGELFF	TGTGCCAGCAGCCAAGAATTTACTGGGGGCAACACCGGGGAGCTGTTTTTT
TRBJ2-2	TRBD2	TRBV14	-	CASSQEPSGTYTGELFF	TGTGCCAGCAGCCAAGAACCTAGCGGGACATACACCGGGGAGCTGTTTTTT
TRBJ2-4	-	TRBV7-8	-	CASSLAGTLASGSAKNIQYF	TGTGCCAGCAGCTTAGCGGGGACCCTAGCGAGTGGTTCCGCCAAAAACATTCAGTACTTC
TRBJ1-1	TRBD1	TRBV7-8	-	CASSSRVQTGQGNTEAFF	TGTGCCAGCAGCTCAAGGGTCCAGACAGGGCAAGGAAACACTGAAGCTTTCTTT
TRBJ1-5	-	TRBV5-8	few	CASSLYNQPQHF	TGTGCCAGCAGCTTATACAATCAGCCCCAGCATTTT
TRBJ1-5	-	TRBV7-9	-	CASSFQHSNQPQHF	TGTGCCAGCAGCTTTCAACATTCCAATCAGCCCCAGCATTTT
TRBJ2-2	-	TRBV24-1	-	CATSTDIRSGELFF	TGTGCCACCAGTACTGATATTCGGAGCGGGGAGCTGTTTTTT
TRBJ1-2	TRBD1	TRBV7-2	-	CASSPGQGSFYGYTF	TGTGCCAGCAGCCCGGGACAGGGGAGTTTCTATGGCTACACCTTC
TRBJ2-1	TRBD2	TRBV5-4	-	CASQPGLPYNEQFF	TGTGCCAGCCAACCGGGACTACCGTACAATGAGCAGTTCTTC
TRBJ2-7	TRBD1	TRBV5-1	-	CASSSGRGQGRWMTYEQYF	TGCGCCAGCAGCTCTGGCAGGGGACAGGGACGGTGGATGACCTACGAGCAGTACTTC
TRBJ1-2	TRBD1	TRBV28	-	CASRPREDRGPRYGYTF	TGTGCCAGCAGGCCCAGGGAGGACAGGGGCCCCCGCTATGGCTACACCTTC
TRBJ1-1	-	TRBV7-8	-	CASSWRTVMNTEAFF	TGTGCCAGCAGCTGGAGGACAGTCATGAACACTGAAGCTTTCTTT
TRBJ1-4	-	TRBV18	-	CASSHRQSEREKLFF	TGTGCCAGCTCACACCGACAGTCGGAGCGTGAAAAACTGTTTTTT
TRBJ1-1	TRBD1	TRBV7-3	-	CASSLRQGTEAFF	TGTGCCAGCAGCTTAAGACAGGGGACTGAAGCTTTCTTT
TRBJ2-3	TRBD2	TRBV10-3	few	CAIGLAGTDTQYF	TGTGCCATTGGACTAGCGGGCACAGATACGCAGTATTTT
TRBJ1-2	TRBD1	TRBV6-5	-	CASRYPGQKVSGYTF	TGTGCCAGCAGATATCCGGGACAGAAAGTGTCAGGCTACACCTTC
TRBJ2-3	-	TRBV2	once	CASTRDTQYF	TGTGCCAGCACGAGGGATACGCAGTATTTT
TRBJ2-2	-	TRBV19	-	CASIRTGSHTGELFF	TGTGCCAGTATCCGAACAGGGTCGCACACCGGGGAGCTGTTTTTT